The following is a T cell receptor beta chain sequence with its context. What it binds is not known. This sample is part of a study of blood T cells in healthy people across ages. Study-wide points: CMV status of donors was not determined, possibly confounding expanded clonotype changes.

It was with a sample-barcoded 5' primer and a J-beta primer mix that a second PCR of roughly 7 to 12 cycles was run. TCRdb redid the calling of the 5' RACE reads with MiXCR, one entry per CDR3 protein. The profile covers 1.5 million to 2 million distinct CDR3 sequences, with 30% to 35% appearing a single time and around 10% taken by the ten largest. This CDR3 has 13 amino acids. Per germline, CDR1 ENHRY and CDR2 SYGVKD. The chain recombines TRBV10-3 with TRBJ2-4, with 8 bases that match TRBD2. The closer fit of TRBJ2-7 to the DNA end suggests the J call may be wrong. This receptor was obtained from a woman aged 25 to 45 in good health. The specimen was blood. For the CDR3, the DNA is TGTGCCATCAAAACGGGAGGGCCGTCCGAGCAGTACTTC. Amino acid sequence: CAIKTGGPSEQYF.